The entry below describes one TCR beta chain. This entry comes from a study of blood T cell repertoires in COVID-19. As for the study in general: COVID-19 samples, acute and convalescent, were from the United States, Italy and Spain. The cDNA or gDNA used as material had been derived from T cells, B-cell-depleted T cells, or PBMCs.

The data were produced by immunoSEQ multiplex PCR, yet TCRdb's version contains in-frame clones alone and is incomplete. The data show approximately 92,000 clones, with around 88% seen just once and around 17% held by the top ten. The CDR3 runs 20 residues. Germline loops: CDR1 MNHNY, CDR2 SVGAGI (reference sequence). With 6 bases clipped from V and 3 bases from J, the junction kept 22 bases outside the gene matches. The chain is built from TRBV6-6 and TRBJ2-2; TRBD1 aligns across 7 bases. Sequencing input: peripheral blood. This TCR derives from an older woman with COVID-19, enrolled during active disease. CDR3 nucleotides: TGTGCCAGCAGCCCCCAGGGCAGGGGGTTCCGGAGGATGGACACCGGGGAGCTGTTTTTT. The encoded protein is CASSPQGRGFRRMDTGELFF.